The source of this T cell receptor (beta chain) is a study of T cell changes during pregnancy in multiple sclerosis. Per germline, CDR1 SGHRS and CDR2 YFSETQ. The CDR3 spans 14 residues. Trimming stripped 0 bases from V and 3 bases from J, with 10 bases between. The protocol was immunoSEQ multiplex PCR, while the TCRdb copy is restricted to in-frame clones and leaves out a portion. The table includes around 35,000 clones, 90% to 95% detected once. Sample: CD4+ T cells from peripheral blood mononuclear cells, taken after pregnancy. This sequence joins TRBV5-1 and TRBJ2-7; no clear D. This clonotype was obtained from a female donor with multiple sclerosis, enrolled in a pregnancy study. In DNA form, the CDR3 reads TGCGCCAGCAGCTTGGCTCCGAGAGGCTACGAGCAGTACTTC. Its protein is CASSLAPRGYEQYF.